This T cell receptor beta chain was captured in a study of siplizumab effects on memory and regulatory T cells. Study-wide findings and caveats: Proof of suppressive function in proliferating Tregs from siplizumab cultures was not established. Many proliferating CD4+ or CD8+ clones remained unclassified. Roughly 75-96% of them could not be assigned either a naive or a memory phenotype. Alloreactive sequences tracing back to unstimulated CD4+ memory cells were significantly reduced by siplizumab.

On this clone: Its specificity is not known.

The length of the CDR3 is 15 residues. Germline trimming cut 3 bases from V and 9 bases from J; bases unmatched to any gene: 8. Germline values: CDR1 SEHNR, CDR2 FQNEAQ (reference sequence). Repertoires were generated with immunoSEQ multiplex PCR, while TCRdb's copy carries only in-frame clones and drops some. Of some 100,000 clones detected, roughly 94% appear once; the ten largest clones hold approximately 0.71%. The rearrangement uses TRBV7-9 and TRBJ2-1, with 10 bases that match TRBD2. The clonotype was recovered from a human donor in good health. The specimen sequenced was Tregs sorted from blood. In DNA form, the CDR3 reads TGTGCCAGCAGCTTGCTAGCGGGAGATTTGGGTGAGCAGTTCTTC. Translating gives CASSLLAGDLGEQFF. The full variable domain, rest sourced from reference TRBV7-9 and TRBJ2-1, is DTGVSQNPRHKITKRGQNVTFRCDPISEHNRLYWYRQTLGQGPEFLTYFQNEAQLEKSRLLSDRFSAERPKGSFSTLEIQRTEQGDSAMYLCASSLLAGDLGEQFFGPGTRLTVL.